Listed below are T cell receptor beta chains from one sample, sequenced in a study of shared clonotypes between healthy human individuals. Profiling relied on immunoSEQ multiplex PCR, and the TCRdb table lists in-frame clones only, not all of them. The table records around 700,000 clones, less than 80% of them present only once. The specimen sequenced was memory CD4+ T cells sorted from blood. The receptors were sampled from a woman in her twenties or thirties in good health. Both conserved end residues are part of each CDR3.

v_call,cdr3_aa
TRBV18,CASSAGVGADFTDTQYF
TRBV5-4,CASSDQRATVDTQYF
TRBV7-9,CAGWGGSGANVLTF
TRBV4-1,CASSQVRGPSYEQYF
TRBV27,CASSLIRQRGTYNEQFF
TRBV5-1,CASSLGQHLGEKLFF
TRBV6-5,CASMGQGVEKLFF
TRBV5-5,CASSLNQSPGNTIYF
TRBV27,CASSVTSGVTDTQYF
TRBV18,CASSPTGVNTEAFF
TRBV5-4,CASTVTLAGGLYEQFF
TRBV7-6,CASSRLGALGTQYF
TRBV2,CASSARGLNQPQHF
TRBV7-7,CASSRDGQWGEQYF
TRBV7-2,CASTIGFGSYEQYF
TRBV28,CASSTGDRPYEQYF
TRBV6-1,CASELSIMNTEAFF
TRBV2,CASRRGTGRDNEKLFF
TRBV6-5,CASSYSRLAVYGYTF
TRBV5-1,CASSLGDRDTGELFF
TRBV5-1,CASSLASSGNTIYF
TRBV19,CASSIGDRFDQPQHF
TRBV11-2,CASSSTLGQQETQYF
TRBV10-3,CAISGPDRGNSYEQYF
TRBV6-5,CASSLLGASSTEAFF
TRBV4-1,CASNRGRVLGDTQYF
TRBV28,CASWDYPYEQFF
TRBV5-8,CASSLALVLAQNEQFF
TRBV5-1,CASSSEASGPTDTQYF
TRBV5-1,CASSGLEQFF
TRBV28,CASESLGEQFF
TRBV6-5,CASKRGQGTYEQYF
TRBV28,CASSLFAGAYNEQFF
TRBV11-2,CASSSGAGYNEQFF
TRBV6-4,CASSDSMCERDCSYEQYF
TRBV7-9,CASSLGSRERSTDTQYF
TRBV5-1,CASSLVLAGAADTQYF
TRBV28,CASIHSGNTIYF
TRBV27,CASSPVRVSSGANVLTF
TRBV2,CASSEARGATEAFF
TRBV28,CASSFILGTGGLSNQPQHF
TRBV6-6,CASSEALAGGYEQYF
TRBV6-6,CASSKDRGGGYTF
TRBV5-1,CASSLERPSYNEQFF
TRBV2,CASTVGLTEAFF
TRBV6-1,CASSGQGANYEQYF
TRBV7-2,CASSLQRDVEQFF
TRBV28,CASSFLGQGASGNTIYF
TRBV4-1,CASSQEGGQGLNEQFF